This T cell receptor beta chain was obtained from a study of graft-versus-host responses after intestinal transplantation. Background on the study: Recipients were given multivisceral, liver-intestinal, or isolated intestinal transplants. All of the recipients had induction that used anti-thymocyte globulin, then tacrolimus and steroids for 2 to 3 years.

Sequencing used immunoSEQ multiplex PCR; TCRdb keeps in-frame clones, though not all of them. The sample holds around 90,000 clones, approximately 92% seen once. V shed 5 bases, J shed 0 bases, and the junction held 11 bases outside the gene matches. The CDR3 totals 18 residues. Germline V CDR1 and CDR2: MDHEN, SYDVKM. Notes on the study in general: Recipient marrow held GvH clones, some first seen in ileum or blood. Early post-transplant declines in HvG were associated with peak levels of circulating GvH clones.

To note about this clone: As yet, its antigen is unknown.

The source was unstimulated CD8+ T cells sorted from spleen or lymph node cells, collected before intestinal transplant. The rearrangement joins TRBV28 to TRBJ1-4; 8 bases are shared with TRBD1. This receptor was taken from a human donor who received an intestinal transplant. CDR3 residues: CASSNGTGLSATNEKLFF. DNA of the CDR3: TGTGCCAGCAGTAATGGGACAGGCTTGTCAGCAACTAATGAAAAACTGTTTTTT.